What follows are 28 T cell receptor beta chains derived from one specimen sequenced in a study of cytomegalovirus exposure and HLA in healthy donors (dated by TCRdb to about 2017). Receptors were amplified or captured by the immunoSEQ multiplex PCR assay. The multiplex PCR relied on a mix of 60 forward primers for TCR Vbeta segments and 13 reverse primers for TCR Jbeta segments. What TCRdb holds here is the immuneACCESS table cut down to in-frame rearrangements. Part of the clones is not present; checked against another copy, under half of the missing clones reflect an unresolved V gene, and the others are unexplained. For this sample there are about 160,000 clones; around 80% appear just once. The ten largest clones take up 0.7% to 0.85% of the sample. Sequencing input: PBMCs. Source of these receptors: a female donor in good health and CMV-seronegative.

This chain links TRBV4-2 with TRBJ2-3; D remains ambiguous. Germline assignment: CDR1 LGHNA and CDR2 YNFKEQ. The germline V and J ends were trimmed by 4 bases and 3 bases, with 5 bases remaining between them. The CDR3 covers 12 residues. The DNA of the CDR3 is TGTGCCAGCAGCCCTACGACAGATACGCAGTATTTT. Translation gives CASSPTTDTQYF.

J is TRBJ2-3 and V is TRBV28; TRBD1 is a possible D gene (5 bases). V was trimmed by 2 bases and J by 8 bases, leaving 11 bases between them. The CDR3 has 13 amino acids. Per germline, CDR1 MDHEN and CDR2 SYDVKM. The CDR3 DNA reads TGTGCCAGCAGTTTAGGGGCTGCGGTTACGCAGTATTTT. This sequence encodes CASSLGAAVTQYF.

This clone was picked up a small number of times. This chain links TRBV6-1 with TRBJ1-4; D is unresolved. CDR1 and CDR2 (germline): MNHNS, SASEGT. CDR3 length equals 13 residues. V lost 3 bases and J 8 bases, leaving 10 bases between the germline ends. The CDR3 loop is CASSEGSGEKLFF. CDR3 sequence (DNA): TGTGCCAGCAGTGAGGGGTCGGGGGAAAAACTGTTTTTT.

The chain is built from TRBV7-3 and TRBJ1-1, with D tentatively TRBD1 (6 bases). Germline V lookup: CDR1 SGHTA, CDR2 FQGTGA. The CDR3 length is 15 residues. The V gene lost 6 bases and the J gene lost 0 bases, with 14 bases spanning the gap. DNA for the CDR3: TGTGCCAGCAGGGCGACCGACAGGTTGAACACTGAAGCTTTCTTT. This sequence encodes CASRATDRLNTEAFF.

This chain connects TRBV11-2 to TRBJ2-3; 7 nucleotides line up with TRBD2. CDR1 and CDR2 from the germline V gene are SGHAT and FQNNGV. This CDR3 contains 17 residues. V lost 0 bases to trimming and J lost 5 bases; unmatched junction nucleotides: 11. This chain's CDR3 is CASSLDIRWGGEDTQYF. The CDR3 DNA reads TGTGCCAGCAGCTTAGATATTCGGTGGGGGGGTGAAGATACGCAGTATTTT.

The chain recombines TRBV19 with TRBJ2-1; tentatively, D is TRBD2 (6 bases). Germline assignment: CDR1 LNHDA and CDR2 SQIVND (reference sequence). Deletions cut 1 base from V and 7 bases from J, with 17 bases between. The CDR3 is 16 amino acids. The CDR3 loop reads CASSIGAEGWYNEQFF. The CDR3 DNA reads TGTGCCAGTAGTATAGGGGCGGAGGGGTGGTATAATGAGCAGTTCTTC.

The chain couples TRBV11-2 to TRBJ1-1, with a possible D match to TRBD1 (5 bases). V lost 3 bases, J lost 4 bases, and 18 bases lay in between. Germline V gene sequence: CDR1 SGHAT, CDR2 FQNNGV. CDR3 length equals 16 residues. Here the CDR3 reads CASSFGRVVTRTEAFF. CDR3 coding DNA: TGTGCCAGCAGCTTCGGCAGGGTTGTAACACGCACTGAAGCTTTCTTT.

This sequence joins TRBV7-9 and TRBJ2-1, with a possible D match to TRBD1 (7 bases). Trimming took 2 bases from V and 6 from J, leaving 20 bases between them. Germline CDR1 reads SEHNR; CDR2 reads FQNEAQ (reference sequence). The CDR3 is made up of 17 amino acids. The CDR3 reads CASSLRRGVVSSNEQFF. The CDR3 DNA sequence: TGTGCCAGCAGCTTACGCAGGGGGGTAGTTTCTTCCAATGAGCAGTTCTTC.

The chain employs TRBV28 and TRBJ1-2; 12 positions agree with TRBD1. Losses at the gene ends were 3 bases for V and 8 bases for J; bases not matched to a gene: 10. CDR3 size: 16 residues. Germline V lookup: CDR1 MDHEN, CDR2 SYDVKM. The CDR3, as DNA: TGTGCCAGCAGTTTGGCCGGGACAGGGGGCGCAGGAGGCTACACCTTC. It translates to CASSLAGTGGAGGYTF.

The J gene is TRBJ2-7, the V gene TRBV27; D is perhaps TRBD1 (6 bases). This CDR3 is built from 14 residues. Per the germline V gene, CDR1 is MNHEY and CDR2 is SMNVEV (reference sequence). Trimming left V 5 bases short and J 2 bases short, with 13 bases between. The CDR3 region is CASSAQGYPYEQYF. In DNA, the CDR3 is TGTGCCAGCAGTGCCCAGGGGTACCCCTACGAGCAGTACTTC.

This clone was seen more than once but under ten times. This chain joins TRBV27 and TRBJ2-5; possible D gene TRBD1, 5 bases. The end of the DNA aligns better with TRBJ2-7, so the J call may be wrong. This CDR3 contains 14 residues. The V gene's germline CDR1 is MNHEY and CDR2 SMNVEV (reference sequence). The CDR3 nucleotides are TGTGCCAGCAGTCCCCTGACAGAGACCTACGAGCAGTACTTC. It codes for CASSPLTETYEQYF.

This clone was seen only once. V gene TRBV5-6 combines with J gene TRBJ2-7; 7 positions agree with TRBD2. J gave up 5 bases and V 4 bases, and 3 bases lay outside the gene matches. Germline V CDR1 and CDR2: SGHDT, YYEEEE. The CDR3 is 12 residues long. In nucleotides, the CDR3 is TGTGCCAGCAGCCCCGGACTAGACGAGCAGTACTTC. Translation gives CASSPGLDEQYF. Variable domain in full (rest from reference TRBV5-6 and TRBJ2-7): DAGVTQSPTHLIKTRGQQVTLRCSPKSGHDTVSWYQQALGQGPQFIFQYYEEEERQRGNFPDRFSGHQFPNYSSELNVNALLLGDSALYLCASSPGLDEQYFGPGTRLTVT.

This clone was found once. The chain combines TRBV28 with TRBJ2-7; no reliable D call. CDR1 and CDR2 (germline): MDHEN, SYDVKM. This CDR3 spans 13 amino acids. V was shortened by 1 base and J by 4 bases, with 8 bases between the two germline ends. CDR3 amino acids: CASSLSDKYEQYF. Here the CDR3 DNA reads TGTGCCAGCAGTTTATCAGATAAATACGAGCAGTACTTC.

The V gene is TRBV28, the J gene TRBJ1-2, with D perhaps matching TRBD1 (5 bases). The V end lost 4 bases, the J end lost 8 bases, and 14 bases lay between the germline ends. This CDR3 contains 13 residues. Germline CDR1 reads MDHEN; CDR2 reads SYDVKM. The DNA of the CDR3 is TGTGCCAGCAGTTCGGAGGGGAGGAAGGGCTACACCTTC. Encoded protein: CASSSEGRKGYTF.

The chain couples TRBV6-5 to TRBJ2-2; TRBD2 aligns across 7 bases. The CDR3 loop spans 13 amino acids. The V segment lost 5 bases and the J segment 6 bases; nucleotides outside the gene matches: 3. Germline V gene lookup returns CDR1 MNHEY and CDR2 SVGAGI. The chain's CDR3 is CASSISGAGELFF. The CDR3 nucleotides are TGTGCCAGCAGTATAAGCGGGGCCGGGGAGCTGTTTTTT.

The chain employs TRBV28 and TRBJ2-7; D remains unclear. Germline values: CDR1 MDHEN, CDR2 SYDVKM. The CDR3 extends over 12 amino acids. V was clipped by 10 bases and J by 0 bases, with 10 bases between them. CDR3 bases: TGTGCCACCACTCTTCCCTCCTACGAGCAGTACTTC. Protein product: CATTLPSYEQYF.

This clone showed up just a few times. The V and J genes are TRBV7-3 and TRBJ2-1; unclear D gene. The CDR3 has 16 residues. CDR1 and CDR2 from the germline V gene are SGHTA and FQGTGA. V shed 2 bases and J shed 10 bases, with 21 bases lying between them. Here the CDR3 reads CASSLGPRLGVGEQFF. The CDR3 DNA sequence: TGTGCCAGCAGCTTAGGTCCCCGGCTAGGCGTCGGAGAGCAGTTCTTC.

The chain links TRBV4-3 to TRBJ1-6; no clear D. The CDR3 loop spans 14 amino acids. V gave up 0 bases and J gave up 6 bases, with 6 bases separating them. From germline, CDR1 is LGHNA and CDR2 YSLEER. CDR3 bases: TGCGCCAGCAGCCAAGATGTGGCTAATTCACCCCTCCACTTT. Translation: CASSQDVANSPLHF.

As DNA, the CDR3 is TGCGCCAGCAGCGCCCCGGGGTACAATGAGCAGTTCTTC. Translating it yields CASSAPGYNEQFF. The chain combines TRBV10-1 with TRBJ2-1, with D possibly matching TRBD2 (5 bases). This CDR3 comprises 13 residues. The germline V gene has CDR1 WNHNN and CDR2 SYGVQD (reference sequence). Deletions cut 6 bases from V and 4 bases from J, with 10 bases between.

The chain's CDR3 is CASQKSTEAFF. CDR3 nucleotides: TGTGCCAGTCAGAAGTCTACTGAAGCTTTCTTT. The V gene is TRBV28, the J gene TRBJ1-1; D unresolved. The V gene's germline CDR1 is MDHEN and CDR2 SYDVKM. CDR3 size: 11 residues. Trimming removed 9 bases at V and 5 bases at J, with 10 bases between.

The chain recombines TRBV6-5 with TRBJ1-2; D not resolved. This CDR3 is built from 13 residues. V lost 7 bases and J 2 bases, leaving 11 bases between the germline ends. Germline V gives CDR1 MNHEY, CDR2 SVGAGI. CDR3 coding DNA: TGTGCCAGCACTCGGGGTGCAAACTATGGCTACACCTTC. Its translation is CASTRGANYGYTF.

In nucleotides, the CDR3 is TGTGCCAGCAGAGACCACAGGGCGCGGGGCTACACCTTC. It translates to CASRDHRARGYTF. The rearrangement uses TRBV6-1 and TRBJ1-2; perhaps TRBD1 as D (6 bases). The V end lost 6 bases, the J end lost 8 bases, and 16 bases lay between the germline ends. This CDR3 spans 13 amino acids. Per germline, CDR1 MNHNS and CDR2 SASEGT.

The chain is built from TRBV19 and TRBJ1-5; TRBD1 aligns across 7 bases. Looked up from germline, CDR1 is LNHDA and CDR2 is SQIVND (reference sequence). Trimming removed 5 bases from V and 7 bases from J; junction bases left unmatched: 8. The CDR3 runs 14 residues. CDR3 region: CASSLMTGWQPQHF. CDR3 bases: TGTGCCAGTAGTCTCATGACAGGGTGGCAGCCCCAGCATTTT.

The chain carries TRBV4-3 and TRBJ2-7; tentatively, D is TRBD2 (5 bases). Germline CDR1 is LGHNA and CDR2 is YSLEER. Deletions cut 0 bases from V and 3 bases from J, with 12 bases between. This CDR3 has 15 residues. CDR3 region: CASSQESVGVYEQYF. The DNA for the CDR3 is TGCGCCAGCAGCCAAGAGAGCGTCGGGGTCTACGAGCAGTACTTC.

The rearrangement uses TRBV5-5 and TRBJ2-1; 9 positions agree with TRBD2. This CDR3 has 17 amino acids. The germline V gene encodes CDR1 SGHKS and CDR2 YYEKEE (reference sequence). V gave up 0 bases and J gave up 8 bases; unmatched junction bases: 12. Written as DNA, the CDR3 is TGTGCCAGCAGCTTGGATGTCGGGCTAGCGGGGATCGATGAGCAGTTCTTC. Translation: CASSLDVGLAGIDEQFF.

V is TRBV14 and J is TRBJ2-3; 7 positions match TRBD2. Germline values: CDR1 SGHDN, CDR2 FVKESK. The CDR3 runs to 15 residues. Trimming removed 5 bases from V and 2 bases from J; junction bases left unmatched: 7. CDR3 sequence reads: CASSMTSWHTDTQYF. For the CDR3, the DNA is TGTGCCAGCAGCATGACTAGCTGGCACACAGATACGCAGTATTTT.

In this sample, this clone turned up a few times. This chain links TRBV6-6 with TRBJ2-1, with 8 bases identical to TRBD2. The length of the CDR3 is 15 residues. Trimming cost V 2 bases and J 11 bases; bases outside gene matches: 11. Germline V gene sequence: CDR1 MNHNY, CDR2 SVGAGI (reference sequence). The DNA of the CDR3 is TGTGCCAGCAGTTACCTAGGGCTAGCGGGTCCCCAGCAGTTCTTC. It is translated as CASSYLGLAGPQQFF.

This chain connects TRBV27 to TRBJ1-1; D not certain. CDR3 length: 13 residues. Germline V gene sequence: CDR1 MNHEY, CDR2 SMNVEV (reference sequence). With 6 bases removed from V and 0 bases from J, the gap between germline ends came to 8 bases. The CDR3 loop is CASRQSLNTEAFF. The CDR3 nucleotides read TGTGCCAGCAGACAGAGCTTGAACACTGAAGCTTTCTTT.